The sequence of this T cell receptor beta chain was determined in a study of T cell changes during pregnancy in multiple sclerosis. The data were produced by immunoSEQ multiplex PCR, yet TCRdb's version contains in-frame clones alone and is incomplete. This table holds 40,000 to 55,000 clones, around nine tenths found once. The V gene's germline CDR1 is SGHTA and CDR2 FQGNSA. Between the trimmed V and J ends, which lost 4 bases and 2 bases, there was a span of 3 bases. The CDR3 sequence is 13 residues long. The chain carries TRBV7-2 and TRBJ2-6; no definite D call. This sequence originates from a female donor with multiple sclerosis, enrolled in a pregnancy study. Specimen: CD4+ T cells from peripheral blood mononuclear cells, collected before pregnancy. The CDR3 coding sequence is TGTGCCAGCAGCTCAACTGGGGCCAACGTCCTGACTTTC. Translation: CASSSTGANVLTF.